Listed here are 14 T cell receptor beta chains from one sample, sequenced in a study of cytomegalovirus exposure and HLA in healthy donors. Primers: 60 Vbeta forward and 13 Jbeta reverse. The repertoire was sequenced with immunoSEQ multiplex PCR; TCRdb's copy has only in-frame clones and lacks some. The table shows around 130,000 clones, with over 70% occurring only once. Sequenced: PBMCs. The receptors derive from a woman aged 18-35 years in good health and CMV-seronegative.

The chain recombines TRBV14 with TRBJ2-7; 8 nucleotides align to TRBD2. The germline gives CDR1 SGHDN, CDR2 FVKESK. This CDR3 region has 16 residues. J lost 0 bases, V lost 0 bases, and 4 bases had no gene match. The CDR3 region has the DNA TGTGCCAGCAGCCAAGAGAACGGGAGGGCCTCCTACGAGCAGTACTTC. Translated: CASSQENGRASYEQYF. The full variable domain, in which reference TRBV14 and TRBJ2-7 provide the parts outside the CDR3, is EAGVTQFPSHSVIEKGQTVTLRCDPISGHDNLYWYRRVMGKEIKFLLHFVKESKQDESGMPNNRFLAERTGGTYSTLKVQPAELEDSGVYFCASSQENGRASYEQYFGPGTRLTVT.

The gene calls are TRBV7-9 and TRBJ1-1; perhaps TRBD1 as D (6 bases). Germline V gives CDR1 SEHNR, CDR2 FQNEAQ (reference sequence). Trimming left V 4 bases short and J 1 base short, with 10 bases between. CDR3 size: 14 residues. For the CDR3, the DNA is TGTGCCAGCAGCTCGTACAGGGAGAACACTGAAGCTTTCTTT. It yields the protein CASSSYRENTEAFF.

The J gene is TRBJ1-6, the V gene TRBV18, with TRBD1 matching 9 bases. The CDR3 totals 15 residues. The trim removed 4 bases at V and 14 bases at J, leaving 12 bases unmatched. CDR1 is KGHSH, CDR2 LQKENI, per germline. The DNA for the CDR3 is TGTGCCAGCTCACATCCGGGACAGGGAATTGGGGCCCTCCACTTT. It codes for CASSHPGQGIGALHF.

This clone showed up just a few times. The chain carries TRBV9 and TRBJ2-1; D perhaps matches TRBD2 (5 bases). Germline values: CDR1 SGDLS, CDR2 YYNGEE. Trimming stripped 4 bases from V and 1 base from J, with 9 bases between. This CDR3 region has 14 residues. CDR3 bases: TGTGCCAGCAGCCCAGACTATTCCTACAATGAGCAGTTCTTC. This translates into CASSPDYSYNEQFF.

The J gene is TRBJ2-2, the V gene TRBV10-1; 10 positions match TRBD2. Per the germline V gene, CDR1 is WNHNN and CDR2 is SYGVQD (reference sequence). Losses at the gene ends were 5 bases for V and 3 bases for J; bases not matched to a gene: 3. The CDR3 runs 15 residues. DNA for the CDR3: TGCGCCAGCAGTTGGCTAGCGGGAGACACCGGGGAGCTGTTTTTT. Protein: CASSWLAGDTGELFF.

This clone has a handful of counts. This sequence joins TRBV5-4 and TRBJ2-3, with D maybe TRBD2 (5 bases). From germline, CDR1 is SGHNT and CDR2 YYREEE (reference sequence). Trimming removed 3 bases at V and 2 bases at J, with 19 bases between. This CDR3 is 17 amino acids long. In DNA, the CDR3 is TGTGCCAGCAGCTACCGCCTGCGGGTAGCAGTCACAGATACGCAGTATTTT. This encodes CASSYRLRVAVTDTQYF.

In this sample, this clone turned up once. The chain joins TRBV15 to TRBJ2-5; D possibly corresponds to TRBD2 (6 bases). The CDR3 extends over 15 amino acids. Germline CDR1 is LNHNV and CDR2 is YYDKDF (reference sequence). V gave up 1 base and J gave up 4 bases, with 13 bases separating them. Here the CDR3 DNA reads TGTGCCACCAGCAGAGCCCCCCGGGGGATAGAGACCCAGTACTTC. This translates into CATSRAPRGIETQYF.

V usage is TRBV4-1 and J usage is TRBJ1-3, with D uncertain. The germline V gene has CDR1 MGHRA and CDR2 YSYEKL. There are 12 residues in the CDR3. Trimming shortened V by 5 bases and J by 7 bases, and 9 bases separated the two germline ends. This CDR3 is CASSNPPNTIYF. The DNA of the CDR3 is TGCGCCAGCAGCAATCCCCCGAACACCATATATTTT.

The V and J genes are TRBV14 and TRBJ1-3; D possibly corresponds to TRBD1 (5 bases). Germline CDR1 SGHDN, CDR2 FVKESK. The length of the CDR3 is 17 residues. Trimming removed 3 bases at V and 8 bases at J, with 23 bases between. The CDR3 loop reads CASSHLGRQGFMDTIYF. CDR3 nucleotides: TGTGCCAGCAGCCACCTGGGGAGGCAGGGTTTCATGGACACCATATATTTT.

The gene calls are TRBV6-1 and TRBJ2-1, with 9 bases matching TRBD2. The V segment lost 2 bases and the J segment 2 bases; nucleotides outside the gene matches: 4. The CDR3 extends over 16 amino acids. CDR1 and CDR2 from the germline V gene are MNHNS and SASEGT. CDR3 protein: CASSEFSGRTYNEQFF. CDR3 DNA sequence: TGTGCCAGCAGTGAATTTAGCGGGAGAACCTACAATGAGCAGTTCTTC.

V and J are TRBV5-6 and TRBJ2-5; 10 bases align to TRBD2. The CDR3 is 15 residues long. Trimming cost V 4 bases and J 3 bases; bases outside gene matches: 6. Germline loops: CDR1 SGHDT, CDR2 YYEEEE. This chain's CDR3 is CASSPGSGREETQYF. The CDR3 nucleotides are TGTGCCAGCAGCCCAGGGAGCGGGAGGGAAGAGACCCAGTACTTC.

This clone was detected only once. The gene calls are TRBV29-1 and TRBJ1-1, with D unresolved. Trimming pared 3 bases from V and 4 bases from J, leaving 9 bases between. Germline V gene sequence: CDR1 SQVTM, CDR2 ANQGSEA. CDR3 length: 12 amino acids. As DNA, the CDR3 is TGCAGCGTTGAGTACGGTGGCACTGAAGCTTTCTTT. Translation: CSVEYGGTEAFF.

This clone occurred a few times. The V and J genes are TRBV27 and TRBJ2-3, with 10 bases lining up with TRBD1. The CDR3 runs 18 residues. CDR1 is MNHEY, CDR2 SMNVEV, per germline (reference sequence). Trimming cost V 5 bases and J 4 bases; bases outside gene matches: 15. The CDR3 bases are TGTGCCAGCAGTCTCCTTGGGGGACAGGGGAGTGAAGCAGATACGCAGTATTTT. This encodes CASSLLGGQGSEADTQYF.

This clone was recorded only once. The chain employs TRBV4-2 and TRBJ2-3, with 10 bases aligning to TRBD2. This CDR3 region has 16 residues. Germline CDR1 LGHNA, CDR2 YNFKEQ. With 4 bases clipped from V and 4 bases from J, the junction kept 8 bases outside the gene matches. DNA for the CDR3: TGTGCCAGCAGCCGGGCGGCTAGCGGGGGTGCAGATACGCAGTATTTT. It specifies CASSRAASGGADTQYF.